The text below deals with one T cell receptor (beta chain). Trimming stripped 0 bases from V and 1 base from J, with 6 bases between. This CDR3 is 14 amino acids long. Looked up from germline, CDR1 is SGDLS and CDR2 is YYNGEE. The entry originates in a study of blood T cell repertoires in COVID-19. The assay was immunoSEQ multiplex PCR, and TCRdb's table has in-frame clones only and misses some. The repertoire holds about 210,000 clones, with about 82% as singletons. The sequencing input was peripheral blood. The rearrangement uses TRBV9 and TRBJ2-3; unclear D gene. The clonotype originates from a woman aged 65 to 85 with COVID-19, enrolled during active disease. The CDR3 protein is CASSVGTGTDTQYF. As DNA, the CDR3 is TGTGCCAGCAGCGTAGGAACAGGCACAGATACGCAGTATTTT.